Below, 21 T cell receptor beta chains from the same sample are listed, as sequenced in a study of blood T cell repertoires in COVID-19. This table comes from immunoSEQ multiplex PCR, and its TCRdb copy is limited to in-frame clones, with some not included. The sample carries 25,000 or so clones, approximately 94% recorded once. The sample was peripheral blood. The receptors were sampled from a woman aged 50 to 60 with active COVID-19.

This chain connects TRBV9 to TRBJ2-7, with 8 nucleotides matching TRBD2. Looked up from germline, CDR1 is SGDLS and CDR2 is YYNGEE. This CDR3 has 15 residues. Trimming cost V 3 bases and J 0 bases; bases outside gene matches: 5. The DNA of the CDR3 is TGTGCCAGCAGCGCCCTAGCGGGCCCCTCCTACGAGCAGTACTTC. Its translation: CASSALAGPSYEQYF.

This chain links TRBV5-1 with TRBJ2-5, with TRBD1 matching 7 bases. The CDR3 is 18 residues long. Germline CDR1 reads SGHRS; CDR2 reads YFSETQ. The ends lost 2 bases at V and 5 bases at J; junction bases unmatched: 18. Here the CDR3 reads CASSFWRFGAGGRETQYF. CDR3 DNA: TGCGCCAGCAGCTTCTGGAGGTTTGGAGCAGGGGGAAGGGAGACCCAGTACTTC.

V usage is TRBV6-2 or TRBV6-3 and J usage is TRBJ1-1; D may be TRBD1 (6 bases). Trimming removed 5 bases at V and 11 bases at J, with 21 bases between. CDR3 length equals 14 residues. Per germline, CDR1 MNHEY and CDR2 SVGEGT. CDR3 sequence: CASSRQGGGGPAFF. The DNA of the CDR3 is TGTGCCAGCAGTCGACAAGGGGGAGGGGGTCCGGCTTTCTTT.

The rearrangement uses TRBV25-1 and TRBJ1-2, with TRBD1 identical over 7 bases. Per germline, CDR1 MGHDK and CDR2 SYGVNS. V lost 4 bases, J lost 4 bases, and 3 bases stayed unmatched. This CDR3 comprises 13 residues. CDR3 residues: CASSAGDSYGYTF. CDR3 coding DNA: TGTGCCAGCAGTGCGGGGGACAGCTATGGCTACACCTTC.

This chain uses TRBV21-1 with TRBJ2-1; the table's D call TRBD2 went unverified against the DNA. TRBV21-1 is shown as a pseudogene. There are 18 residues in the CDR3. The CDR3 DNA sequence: TGTGCCAGCAGCTATTCTTCTAGCGGCAACCTGCGGCCTAATGAGCAGTTCTTC. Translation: CASSYSSSGNLRPNEQFF.

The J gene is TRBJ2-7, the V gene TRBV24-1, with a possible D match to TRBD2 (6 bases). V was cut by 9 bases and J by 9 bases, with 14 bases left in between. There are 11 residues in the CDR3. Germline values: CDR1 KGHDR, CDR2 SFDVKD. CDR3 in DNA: TGTGCCACCGGGACTCCTTTTGGGCAGTACTTC. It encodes CATGTPFGQYF.

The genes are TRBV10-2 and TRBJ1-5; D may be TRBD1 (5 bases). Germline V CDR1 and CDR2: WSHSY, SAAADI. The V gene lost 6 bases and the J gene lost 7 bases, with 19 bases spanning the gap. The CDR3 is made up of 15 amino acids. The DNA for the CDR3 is TGCGCCAGCAGGTGGGGCCCCGACCAGGGCCAGCCCCAGCATTTT. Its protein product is CASRWGPDQGQPQHF.

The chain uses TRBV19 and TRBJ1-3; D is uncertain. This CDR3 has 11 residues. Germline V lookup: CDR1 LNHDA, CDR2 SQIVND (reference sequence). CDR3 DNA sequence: TGTGGAGCGAGCTCTGGAAACACCATATATTTT. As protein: CGASSGNTIYF.

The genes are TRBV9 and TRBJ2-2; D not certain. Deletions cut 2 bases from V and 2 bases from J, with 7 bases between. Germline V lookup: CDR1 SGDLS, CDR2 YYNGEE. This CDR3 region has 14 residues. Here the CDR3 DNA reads TGTGCCAGCAGCGTTTGGCACAACACCGGGGAGCTGTTTTTT. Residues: CASSVWHNTGELFF.

The CDR3, as DNA: TGTGCCAGCACGTTCAGGGCGAACACTGAAGCTTTCTTT. It is translated as CASTFRANTEAFF. The chain couples TRBV21-1 to TRBJ1-1; the table's D call, TRBD1, was not checked against the DNA. TRBV21-1 is classified as a pseudogene. The CDR3 loop spans 13 amino acids.

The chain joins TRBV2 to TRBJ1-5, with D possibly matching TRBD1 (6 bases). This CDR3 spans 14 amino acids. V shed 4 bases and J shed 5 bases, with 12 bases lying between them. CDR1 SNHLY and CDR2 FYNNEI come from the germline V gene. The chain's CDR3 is CASSGAQGYQPQHF. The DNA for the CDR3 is TGTGCCAGCAGTGGGGCACAGGGCTATCAGCCCCAGCATTTT.

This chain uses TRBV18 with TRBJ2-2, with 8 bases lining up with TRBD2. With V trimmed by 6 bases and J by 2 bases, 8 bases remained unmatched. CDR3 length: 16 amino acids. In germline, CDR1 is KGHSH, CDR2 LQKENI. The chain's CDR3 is CASSRTSGLNTGELFF. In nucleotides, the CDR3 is TGTGCCAGCTCGCGAACTAGCGGCCTTAACACCGGGGAGCTGTTTTTT.

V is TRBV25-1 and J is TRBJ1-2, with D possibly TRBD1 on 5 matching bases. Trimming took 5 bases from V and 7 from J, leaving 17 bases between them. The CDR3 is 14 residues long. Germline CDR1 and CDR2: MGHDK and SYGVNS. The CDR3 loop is CASSPPQGKGGYTF. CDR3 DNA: TGTGCCAGCAGTCCCCCGCAGGGAAAGGGTGGCTACACCTTC.

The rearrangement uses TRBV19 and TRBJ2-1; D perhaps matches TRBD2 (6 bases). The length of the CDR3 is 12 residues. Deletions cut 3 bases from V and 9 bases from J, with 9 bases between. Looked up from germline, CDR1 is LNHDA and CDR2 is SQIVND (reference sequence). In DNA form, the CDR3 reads TGTGCCAGTAGTATCGCGGGGTTTGAGCAGTTCTTC. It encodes CASSIAGFEQFF.

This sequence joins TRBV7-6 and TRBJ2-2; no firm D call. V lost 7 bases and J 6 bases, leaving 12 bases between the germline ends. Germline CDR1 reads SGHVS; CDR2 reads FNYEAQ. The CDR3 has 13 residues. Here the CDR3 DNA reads TGTGCCAGCACGGGTGAATCCCCCGGGGAGCTGTTTTTT. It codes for CASTGESPGELFF.

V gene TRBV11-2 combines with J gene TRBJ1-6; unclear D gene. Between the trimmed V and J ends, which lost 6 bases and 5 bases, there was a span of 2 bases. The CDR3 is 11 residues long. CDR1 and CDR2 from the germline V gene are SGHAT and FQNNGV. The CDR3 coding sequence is TGTGCCAGCAGTAATAATTCACCCCTCCACTTT. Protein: CASSNNSPLHF.

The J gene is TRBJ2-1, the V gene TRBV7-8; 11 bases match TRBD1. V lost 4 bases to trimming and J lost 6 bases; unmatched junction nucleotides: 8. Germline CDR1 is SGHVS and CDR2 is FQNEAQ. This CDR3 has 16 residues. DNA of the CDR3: TGTGCCAGCAGCTCCGCCGCCGGGACAGGGGGCAATGAGCAGTTCTTC. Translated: CASSSAAGTGGNEQFF.

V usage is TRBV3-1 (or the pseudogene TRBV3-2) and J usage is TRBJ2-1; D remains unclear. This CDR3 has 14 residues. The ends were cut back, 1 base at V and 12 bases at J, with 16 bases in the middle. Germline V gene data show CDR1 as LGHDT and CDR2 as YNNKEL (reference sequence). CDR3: CASSQGRFSSGQFF. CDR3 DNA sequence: TGTGCCAGCAGCCAAGGAAGATTTAGTAGTGGGCAGTTCTTC.

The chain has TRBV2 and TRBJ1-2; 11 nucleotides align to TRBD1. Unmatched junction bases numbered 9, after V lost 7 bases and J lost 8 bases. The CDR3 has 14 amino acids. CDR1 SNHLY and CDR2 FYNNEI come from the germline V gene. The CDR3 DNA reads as TGTGCCAGCAATACCGGGACAGGGGGAGGAGGCTACACCTTC. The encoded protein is CASNTGTGGGGYTF.

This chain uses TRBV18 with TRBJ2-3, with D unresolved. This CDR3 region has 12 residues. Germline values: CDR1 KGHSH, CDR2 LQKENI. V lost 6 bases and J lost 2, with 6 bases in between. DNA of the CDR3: TGTGCCAGCTCCCCCTCCACAGATACGCAGTATTTT. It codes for CASSPSTDTQYF.

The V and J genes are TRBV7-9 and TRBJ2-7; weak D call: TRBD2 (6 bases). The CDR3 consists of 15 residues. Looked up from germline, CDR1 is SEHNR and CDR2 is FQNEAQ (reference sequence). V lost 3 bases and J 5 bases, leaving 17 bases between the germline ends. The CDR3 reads CASSFIWEVVHEQYF. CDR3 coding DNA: TGTGCCAGCAGCTTCATTTGGGAGGTTGTCCACGAGCAGTACTTC.